The source of this TCR beta chain is a study of Graves' ophthalmopathy and Graves' hyperthyroidism. Germline V lookup: CDR1 SNHLY, CDR2 FYNNEI. The CDR3 contains 16 residues. Study results and caveats: Detected in blood as well were most expanded thyroid clonotypes with frequency above 0.001. Using 13 signatures, a model distinguished ophthalmopathy from stable hyperthyroidism, reaching around 85% sensitivity and approximately 80% specificity.

The sequenced template was RNA, covering the TCR beta CDR3 region. First-round RT-PCR with HTBI primers preceded a second-round multiplex PCR. TCRdb passed the multiplex PCR reads through MiXCR, listing each CDR3 protein once. The table records 650,000 to 900,000 distinct CDR3 sequences, 35% to 50% of them present only once. The count of this clonotype is one. What it binds is not known. Germline is not matched at one junction end, which may reflect a read error. The material sequenced was peripheral blood. This chain connects TRBV2 to TRBJ1-1; D might be TRBD1 (5 bases). The TCR comes from an adult man with Graves' ophthalmopathy. CDR3 coding DNA: TGCGCCAGCCACCATTATCCGGGGCCCATGAACACTGAAGCTTTCTTT. Translation: CASHHYPGPMNTEAFF.